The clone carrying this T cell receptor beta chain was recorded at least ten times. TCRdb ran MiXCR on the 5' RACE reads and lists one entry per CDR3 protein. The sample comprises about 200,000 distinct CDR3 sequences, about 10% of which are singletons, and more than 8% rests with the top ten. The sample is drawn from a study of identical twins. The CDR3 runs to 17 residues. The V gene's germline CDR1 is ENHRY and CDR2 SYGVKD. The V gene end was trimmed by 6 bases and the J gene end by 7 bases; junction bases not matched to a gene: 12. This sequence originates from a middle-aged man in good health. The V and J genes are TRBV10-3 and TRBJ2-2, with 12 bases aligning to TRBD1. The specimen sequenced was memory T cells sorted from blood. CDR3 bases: TGTGCCATCAGCACAACTGTGGGACAGGGGGCGATCGGGGAGCTGTTTTTT. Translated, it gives CAISTTVGQGAIGELFF.